These 17 T cell receptor beta chains were all obtained from the same sample, sequenced in a study of T cell clonality in common variable immunodeficiency. Repertoires were generated with immunoSEQ multiplex PCR, while TCRdb's copy carries only in-frame clones and drops some. The sample shows about 31,000 clones, none of them appearing just once. Sequencing was performed on peripheral blood mononuclear cells. These receptors came from a person aged 18 to 75 in good health.

This clone was found many times. The read terminates 3 residues before the CDR3 end, so the remaining end is supplied by the germline J gene. This rearrangement joins TRBV5-3 to TRBJ2-1; 12 bases fit TRBD2. TRBV5-3 is flagged as an ORF with uncertain function. The ends lost 4 bases at V and 9 bases at J; junction bases unmatched: 5. CDR3 length equals 14 residues. The covered CDR3 bases are TGTGCCAGAAGCCGGACTAGCGGGAACGGTGAG. Translation: CARSRTSGNGE. The CDR3 as a whole reads CARSRTSGNGEQFF.

Many counts were recorded for this clone. The CDR3 is cut off 3 residues early in the read; its end comes from the germline J gene. The rearrangement joins TRBV19 to TRBJ2-3, with D possibly TRBD2 on 5 matching bases. Germline V gene sequence: CDR1 LNHDA, CDR2 SQIVND (reference sequence). The CDR3 runs 14 residues. With 10 bases removed from V and 8 bases from J, the gap between germline ends came to 22 bases. The CDR3 loop is CATESGRGSGTQYF. The CDR3 bases that were read are TGTGCCACCGAGAGCGGAAGAGGGAGCGGTACG.

This clone appeared many times. The read ends 3 residues early relative to the CDR3; the germline J gene fills the gap. The chain combines TRBV19 with TRBJ1-5; 10 nucleotides agree with TRBD1. V lost 4 bases, J lost 7 bases, and 7 bases stayed unmatched. Germline values: CDR1 LNHDA, CDR2 SQIVND (reference sequence). The CDR3 runs to 15 residues. CDR3 sequence reads: CASSKGDRGRQPQHF. The CDR3 DNA, read in part, is TGTGCCAGTAGTAAGGGAGACAGGGGGCGGCAGCCC.

This clone appeared many times. The junction differs from germline at one of its ends, possibly a read error. The CDR3 loop is CRGTSASGTQYF. The part of the CDR3 DNA that was read is TGTAGGGGGACTAGCGCCTCTGGGACC. This rearrangement joins TRBV20-1 to TRBJ2-5; TRBD2 matches at 10 bases. The read ends 3 residues shy of where the CDR3 ends; the end is completed using the germline J gene. The CDR3 sequence is 12 residues long. CDR1 DFQATT and CDR2 SNEGSKA come from the germline V gene (reference sequence).

This clone occurred many times. The CDR3 extends 3 residues past the end of the read, so its final part is completed from the germline J gene. The chain joins TRBV2 to TRBJ1-1; D is possibly TRBD1 (5 bases). Trimming shortened V by 4 bases and J by 1 base, and 7 bases separated the two germline ends. This CDR3 region has 13 residues. Germline lookup yields CDR1 SNHLY and CDR2 FYNNEI. The CDR3 sequence: CASSAGANTEAFF. CDR3 DNA, as far as it was read: TGTGCCAGCAGTGCTGGGGCGAACACTGAA.

Only a few counts were recorded for this clone. A read error is possible here, since a much larger clone lies one base away. The CDR3 extends 3 residues past the end of the read, so its final part is completed from the germline J gene. V gene TRBV6-2 or TRBV6-3 combines with J gene TRBJ1-4, with D perhaps matching TRBD1 (5 bases). The CDR3 runs to 15 residues. Germline CDR1 and CDR2: MNHEY and SVGEGT. Here the CDR3 reads CASSMLYSGANVLFF. CDR3 bases read: TGTGCCAGCAGTATGTTATACTCTGGGGCCAACGTA.

There are many counts of this clone. The observed sequence ends 3 residues before the CDR3 terminus, with the missing tail filled in from the germline J gene. The rearrangement links TRBV10-3 to TRBJ1-5; no firm D call. From germline, CDR1 is ENHRY and CDR2 SYGVKD. This CDR3 spans 13 amino acids. CDR3: CAISDPGYGPQHF. The covered CDR3 bases are TGTGCCATCAGTGATCCAGGCTATGGCCCC.

In this sample, this clone turned up many times. The CDR3 extends 3 residues past the end of the read, so its final part is completed from the germline J gene. The rearrangement joins TRBV6-4 to TRBJ2-6; D unresolved. This CDR3 region has 15 residues. V was trimmed by 0 bases and J by 2 bases, leaving 5 bases between them. Germline loops: CDR1 MRHNA, CDR2 SNTAGT. The sequenced part of the CDR3 DNA is TGTGCCAGCAGTGACTCCACGGCTGGGGCCAACGTC. Translating it yields CASSDSTAGANV. The full-length CDR3 reads as CASSDSTAGANVLTF.

This clone was seen at least ten times. The read ends 3 residues early relative to the CDR3; the germline J gene fills the gap. The chain couples TRBV20-1 to TRBJ2-1, with D perhaps given as TRBD1 or TRBD2 (6 bases each). V shed 3 bases and J shed 5 bases, with 20 bases lying between them. This CDR3 contains 16 residues. Germline V gene data show CDR1 as DFQATT and CDR2 as SNEGSKA (reference sequence). CDR3 region: CSASSRGGIVDNEQFF. The sequenced part of the CDR3 DNA is TGCAGTGCTAGCTCCAGGGGCGGGATCGTCGACAATGAG.

This clone showed up many times. The sequenced CDR3 bases are TGCGCCAGCAGCCAAGAAGACATCTCTGGC. Its translation is CASSQEDISG. The complete CDR3 sequence is CASSQEDISGYTF. The chain joins TRBV4-1 to TRBJ1-2; no reliable D call. The read comes to an end 3 residues before the CDR3 does, leaving the germline J gene to fill in the end. Germline lookup yields CDR1 MGHRA and CDR2 YSYEKL. This CDR3 spans 13 amino acids. V was cut by 0 bases and J by 7 bases, with 9 bases left in between.

This clone appeared many times. The CDR3 end is not reached by the read, which stops 3 residues before it; the germline J gene fills it in. This chain uses TRBV20-1 with TRBJ2-5, with 9 bases aligning to TRBD1. The germline gives CDR1 DFQATT, CDR2 SNEGSKA (reference sequence). The CDR3 is made up of 18 amino acids. The junction had 20 bases not matched to a gene; V was cut back by 8 bases and J by 1 base. The CDR3 loop is CSSPRDRRQGEVQETQYF. The covered CDR3 bases are TGCAGTTCACCGAGGGACCGTCGACAGGGGGAAGTCCAAGAGACC.

This clone has ten or more counts. At one end the junction does not follow the germline gene, possibly because of a read error. Coverage ceases 3 residues before the CDR3 finishes, and the germline J gene fills in the end. The chain joins TRBV4-2 to TRBJ1-2, with 8 positions matching TRBD1. Germline V gene data show CDR1 as LGHNA and CDR2 as YNFKEQ. The CDR3 spans 15 residues. The DNA read from the CDR3 is TGCGCCAGCAGCCAAGATCCCCAGGGGGCTGAAGGC. Amino acids: CASSQDPQGAEG. The entire CDR3 protein is CASSQDPQGAEGYTF.

This clone was detected many times. The CDR3 goes on 3 residues after the read ends, and that part is filled in from the germline J gene. This chain joins TRBV5-1 and TRBJ2-5; 12 nucleotides line up with TRBD2. The J segment lost 4 bases and the V segment lost 4 bases, leaving 8 bases of the junction unmatched. The length of the CDR3 is 16 residues. Germline V gene lookup returns CDR1 SGHRS and CDR2 YFSETQ. CDR3 amino acids: CASSPSGRAGGETQYF. The sequenced CDR3 bases are TGCGCCAGCAGCCCTAGCGGGAGGGCCGGTGGAGAGACC.

Incomplete CDR3 DNA: TGTGCCAGGAGTCCCTCGGGACTAGCGGGAGGTGAC. Translation: CARSPSGLAGGD. The full-length CDR3 reads as CARSPSGLAGGDYTF. The genes are TRBV19 and TRBJ1-2; perhaps TRBD1 as D (5 bases). The read comes to an end 3 residues before the CDR3 does, leaving the germline J gene to fill in the end. This CDR3 has 15 amino acids. In germline, CDR1 is LNHDA, CDR2 SQIVND (reference sequence).

This clone was observed at least ten times. The read gets to within 3 residues of the CDR3 end, and the germline J gene fills in the rest. The chain joins TRBV20-1 to TRBJ1-2; D gene ambiguous. The V gene's germline CDR1 is DFQATT and CDR2 SNEGSKA (reference sequence). The CDR3 totals 14 residues. The sequenced part of the CDR3 DNA is TGCAGTGCTAGAGATCCAGGCTCCATGGCGGGC. This codes for CSARDPGSMAG. From start to end, the CDR3 is CSARDPGSMAGYTF.

This clone has ten or more counts. With the read ending 3 residues before the CDR3 end, the germline J gene is used to fill in that end. The chain has TRBV29-1 and TRBJ2-2; D unresolved. The CDR3 has 12 residues. The germline V gene has CDR1 SQVTM and CDR2 ANQGSEA. Partial CDR3 DNA: TGCAGCGTTGGGCGGAGTAATGAAAAG. This encodes CSVGRSNEK. The whole CDR3 protein reads CSVGRSNEKLFF.

This clone was seen many times. The read ends 3 residues early relative to the CDR3; the germline J gene fills the gap. This rearrangement joins TRBV20-1 to TRBJ1-4, with 8 positions matching TRBD1. This CDR3 spans 13 amino acids. The V gene's germline CDR1 is DFQATT and CDR2 SNEGSKA (reference sequence). The CDR3: CSVRGRGNEKLFF. Partial CDR3 DNA: TGCAGCGTCAGGGGGCGCGGGAATGAAAAA.